What follows are 10 T cell receptor beta chains derived from one specimen sequenced in a study of OX40 agonist ivuxolimab in advanced cancers. Data came from immunoSEQ multiplex PCR; TCRdb stores just in-frame clones and leaves some out. This table has under 75,000 clones, around 81% appearing once. The specimen was CD4+ or CD8+ T cells sorted from blood, collected in a trial of the OX40 agonist ivuxolimab. The receptors stem from an adult with an advanced solid tumor such as melanoma, head and neck, liver or kidney cancer.

V gene TRBV9 combines with J gene TRBJ2-3, with 7 bases fitting TRBD1. Trimming took 4 bases from V and 1 from J; bases not matched to a gene: 6. Germline CDR1 and CDR2: SGDLS and YYNGEE. CDR3 length: 15 amino acids. The CDR3 DNA reads as TGTGCCAGCAGCTTAGAGGGACAGCGCACAGATACGCAGTATTTT. As protein: CASSLEGQRTDTQYF.

The chain is built from TRBV2 and TRBJ1-2, with D perhaps TRBD1 (6 bases). The CDR3 extends over 13 amino acids. CDR1 is SNHLY and CDR2 is FYNNEI in the germline V gene. V shed 4 bases and J shed 7 bases, with 13 bases lying between them. CDR3 sequence (DNA): TGTGCCAGCAGTGTGCAGGGGCGAAGTGGCTACACCTTC. The encoded protein is CASSVQGRSGYTF.

The V and J genes are TRBV7-2 and TRBJ2-7; unclear D gene. The CDR3 is 11 residues long. Germline V gives CDR1 SGHTA, CDR2 FQGNSA. With 1 base removed from V and 6 bases from J, the gap between germline ends came to 4 bases. The CDR3 DNA reads as TGTGCCAGCAGCTTAGTGGGCGAGCAGTACTTC. Its protein is CASSLVGEQYF.

The rearrangement uses TRBV5-4 and TRBJ2-7; 10 positions agree with TRBD2. Trimming removed 4 bases from V and 5 bases from J; junction bases left unmatched: 9. The germline V gene encodes CDR1 SGHNT and CDR2 YYREEE (reference sequence). This CDR3 contains 15 residues. CDR3 coding DNA: TGTGCCAGCAGCGCCCGAGCGGGGGGGCCGAACGAGCAGTACTTC. This sequence encodes CASSARAGGPNEQYF. The variable domain in full, with the rest retrieved from reference TRBV5-4 and TRBJ2-7, is ETGVTQSPTHLIKTRGQQVTLRCSSQSGHNTVSWYQQALGQGPQFIFQYYREEENGRGNFPPRFSGLQFPNYSSELNVNALELDDSALYLCASSARAGGPNEQYFGPGTRLTVT.

The chain joins TRBV4-3 to TRBJ1-2; TRBD1 is a possible D gene (5 bases). The CDR3 has 17 residues. V was clipped by 0 bases and J by 4 bases, with 18 bases between them. CDR1 and CDR2 from the germline V gene are LGHNA and YSLEER. The CDR3 bases are TGCGCCAGCAGCCAAGATTTACAGGCTTCCCCGCGCTATGGCTACACCTTC. It codes for CASSQDLQASPRYGYTF.

This clone was observed a handful of times. This sequence joins TRBV4-1 and TRBJ1-2; D gene uncertain. Per the germline V gene, CDR1 is MGHRA and CDR2 is YSYEKL. V dropped 1 base and J dropped 0 bases, with 18 bases sitting between them. There are 18 residues in the CDR3. CDR3 region: CASSQVILRTNANYGYTF. The CDR3 coding sequence is TGCGCCAGCAGCCAAGTCATTTTAAGAACAAACGCTAACTATGGCTACACCTTC.

The J gene is TRBJ2-2, the V gene TRBV9; D gene ambiguous. There are 14 residues in the CDR3. Trimming took off 0 bases at V and 6 bases at J, with 9 bases between the two ends. From germline, CDR1 is SGDLS and CDR2 YYNGEE. The DNA for the CDR3 is TGTGCCAGCAGCGTAGTGGCGTCCTCCGGGGAGCTGTTTTTT. Translated, it gives CASSVVASSGELFF.

This chain links TRBV7-9 with TRBJ1-4; TRBD1 aligns across 7 bases. The germline V gene encodes CDR1 SEHNR and CDR2 FQNEAQ (reference sequence). V was clipped by 4 bases and J by 4 bases; unmatched bases: 6. The CDR3 loop spans 15 amino acids. The CDR3 nucleotides read TGTGCCAGCAGCTACCCGACAGGGAATAATGAAAAACTGTTTTTT. Amino acid sequence: CASSYPTGNNEKLFF.

The V and J genes are TRBV20-1 and TRBJ2-5, with D unclear. Deletions cut 5 bases from V and 10 bases from J, with 14 bases between. Germline CDR1 reads DFQATT; CDR2 reads SNEGSKA (reference sequence). CDR3 length: 11 residues. CDR3 DNA: TGCAGTGCTTACCATAAGGGCGGCCAGTACTTC. Translated: CSAYHKGGQYF.

This clone has just a few counts. The chain is built from TRBV19 and TRBJ2-7; D gene unclear. Per the germline V gene, CDR1 is LNHDA and CDR2 is SQIVND (reference sequence). The CDR3 consists of 14 residues. V lost 0 bases and J lost 0, with 6 bases in between. CDR3: CASSIDRFSYEQYF. DNA of the CDR3: TGTGCCAGTAGTATAGATAGGTTCTCCTACGAGCAGTACTTC.